This is a list of T cell receptor beta chains from one sample in a study of blood T cell repertoires in COVID-19. Clones were sequenced by immunoSEQ multiplex PCR, and TCRdb holds only the in-frame ones, with some missing. The sample has roughly 340,000 clones, 80% to 90% seen once. The source material was PBMCs or T cells enriched from blood (not recorded which). The receptors here all came from a man in his forties in a cohort exposed to, infected with or recovered from COVID-19 (not recorded which). Each CDR3 is given with its conserved first and last residue. A D gene is named only where the DNA matches it firmly. Clone size is stated in some rows and not others, as once, few, many or a class when expanded.

abundance,j_gene,d_gene,v_gene,CDR3nt,CDR3aa
-,TRBJ1-1,-,TRBV2,TGTGCCAGCAGTGAAGCTGGTATGAGGACTGAAGCTTTCTTT,CASSEAGMRTEAFF
-,TRBJ2-2,-,TRBV4-2,TGTGCCAGCAGCCGAGGAAACACCGGGGAGCTGTTTTTT,CASSRGNTGELFF
-,TRBJ2-2,TRBD2,TRBV5-4,TGTGCCAGCAGCCTCCGGGCCAGCGGGGCCGGGGAGCTGTTTTTT,CASSLRASGAGELFF
-,TRBJ2-1,-,TRBV20-1,TGCAGTGCTAGTGGAGGGAGTCCCTACAATGAGCAGTTCTTC,CSASGGSPYNEQFF
-,TRBJ2-2,TRBD1,TRBV18,TGTGCCAGCTCACGAGACAGGGGGCGCGGCACCGGGGAGCTGTTTTTT,CASSRDRGRGTGELFF
-,TRBJ1-3,-,TRBV15,TGTGCCACCAGCACAACAGGGCTGGGCACCATATATTTT,CATSTTGLGTIYF
-,TRBJ1-1,-,TRBV5-1,TGCGCCAGCAACAGAGGACAATCTGGCACTGAAGCTTTCTTT,CASNRGQSGTEAFF
few,TRBJ2-3,TRBD2,TRBV18,TGTGCCAGCTCACCTCCTAGCGGGAGCCCAGATACGCAGTATTTT,CASSPPSGSPDTQYF
-,TRBJ2-7,TRBD1,TRBV5-1,TGCGCCAGCAGCCTGACAGGGTGGAACTACGAGCAGTACTTC,CASSLTGWNYEQYF
-,TRBJ1-3,-,TRBV19,TGTGCCAGTAGTATAGAAGCATCTGGAAACACCATATATTTT,CASSIEASGNTIYF
few,TRBJ2-3,TRBD1,TRBV5-1,TGCGCCAGCAGCTGGACAGGGGGCGAGACAGATACGCAGTATTTT,CASSWTGGETDTQYF
-,TRBJ1-1,-,TRBV18,TGTGCCAGCTCCCCACTCAGGGGAACTGAAGCTTTCTTT,CASSPLRGTEAFF